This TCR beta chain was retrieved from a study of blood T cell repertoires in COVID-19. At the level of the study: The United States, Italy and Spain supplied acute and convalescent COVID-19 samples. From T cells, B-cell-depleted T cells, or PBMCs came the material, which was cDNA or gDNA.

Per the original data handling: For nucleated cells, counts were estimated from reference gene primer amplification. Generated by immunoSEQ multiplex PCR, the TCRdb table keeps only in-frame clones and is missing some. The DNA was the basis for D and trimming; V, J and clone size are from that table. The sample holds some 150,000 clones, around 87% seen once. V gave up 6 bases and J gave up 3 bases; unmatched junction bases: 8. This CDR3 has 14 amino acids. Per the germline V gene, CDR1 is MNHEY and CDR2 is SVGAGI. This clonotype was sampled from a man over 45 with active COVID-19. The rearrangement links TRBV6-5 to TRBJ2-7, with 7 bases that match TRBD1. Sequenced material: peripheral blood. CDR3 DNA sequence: TGTGCCAGCAGGGCTTCCGGGACAGTCTACGAGCAGTACTTC. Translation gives CASRASGTVYEQYF.